This paragraph reports one TCR beta chain. Under the authors' procedure: Reference gene primer amplification gave nucleated cell count estimates. The protocol was immunoSEQ multiplex PCR, while the TCRdb copy is restricted to in-frame clones and leaves out a portion. The V and J calls and clone size were taken over from that table, and D and trimming were inferred from the DNA. The sample lists roughly 66,000 clones, about 91% occurring once. From germline, CDR1 is MNHEY and CDR2 SMNVEV (reference sequence). The CDR3 spans 15 residues. V trimming: 4 bases; J trimming: 5 bases; junction bases outside the gene matches: 6. The data derive from a study of blood T cell repertoires in COVID-19. Turning to the study itself: Whether acute or convalescent, the COVID-19 samples came from the United States, Italy and Spain. Sample material is recorded as cDNA or gDNA derived from T cells, B-cell-depleted T cells, or PBMCs.

The clonotype was recovered from a human donor with active COVID-19. The donor label of this sample is uncertain. Sample: peripheral blood. The rearrangement joins TRBV27 to TRBJ2-3, with TRBD2 identical over 10 bases. Written as DNA, the CDR3 is TGTGCCAGCAGTTCCCCCACTAGCGGGATAGATACGCAGTATTTT. It is translated as CASSSPTSGIDTQYF.